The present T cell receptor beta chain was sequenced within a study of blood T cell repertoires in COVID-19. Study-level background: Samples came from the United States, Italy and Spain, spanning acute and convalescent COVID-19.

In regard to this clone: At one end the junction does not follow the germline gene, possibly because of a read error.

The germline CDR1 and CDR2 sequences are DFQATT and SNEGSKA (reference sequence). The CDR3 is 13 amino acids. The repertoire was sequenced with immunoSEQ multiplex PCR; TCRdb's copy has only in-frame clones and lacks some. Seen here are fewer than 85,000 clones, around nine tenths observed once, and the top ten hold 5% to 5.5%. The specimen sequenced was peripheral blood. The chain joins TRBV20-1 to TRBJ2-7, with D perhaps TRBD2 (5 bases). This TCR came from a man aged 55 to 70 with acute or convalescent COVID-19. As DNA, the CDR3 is TGCAGTGCTAGTAACGGGATATCCTACGAGCAGCACTTC. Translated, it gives CSASNGISYEQHF.